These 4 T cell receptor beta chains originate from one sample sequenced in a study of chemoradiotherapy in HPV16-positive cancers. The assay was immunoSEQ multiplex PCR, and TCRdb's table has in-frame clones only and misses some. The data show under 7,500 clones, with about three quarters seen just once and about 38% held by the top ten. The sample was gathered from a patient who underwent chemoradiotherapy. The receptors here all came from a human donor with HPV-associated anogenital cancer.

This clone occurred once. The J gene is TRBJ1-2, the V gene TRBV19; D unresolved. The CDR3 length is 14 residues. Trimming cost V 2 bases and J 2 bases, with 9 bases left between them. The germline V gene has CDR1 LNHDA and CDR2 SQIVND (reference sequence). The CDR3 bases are TGTGCCAGTAGTATAACTGCCGGAAACTATGGCTACACCTTC. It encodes CASSITAGNYGYTF.

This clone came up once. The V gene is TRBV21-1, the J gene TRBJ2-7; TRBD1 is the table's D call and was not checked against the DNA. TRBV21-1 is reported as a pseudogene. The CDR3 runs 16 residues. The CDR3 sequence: CASSKYRQGGSYEQYV. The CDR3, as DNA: TGTGCCAGCAGCAAATACCGACAGGGCGGCTCCTACGAGCAGTACGTC.

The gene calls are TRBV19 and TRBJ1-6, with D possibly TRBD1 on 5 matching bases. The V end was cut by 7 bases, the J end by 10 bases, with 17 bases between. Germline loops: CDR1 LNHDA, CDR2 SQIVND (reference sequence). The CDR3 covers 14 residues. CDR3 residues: CASKRGGGGSPLHF. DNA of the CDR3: TGTGCCAGTAAAAGGGGCGGTGGGGGATCACCCCTCCACTTT.

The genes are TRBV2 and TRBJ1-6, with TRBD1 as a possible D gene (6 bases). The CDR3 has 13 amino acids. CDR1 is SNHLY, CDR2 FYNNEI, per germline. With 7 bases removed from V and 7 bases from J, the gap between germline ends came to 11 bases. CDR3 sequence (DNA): TGTGCCAGCAACCCGGACAGCAATTCACCCCTCCACTTT. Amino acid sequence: CASNPDSNSPLHF.